What follows are 8 T cell receptor beta chains derived from one specimen sequenced in a study of blood T cell repertoires in COVID-19. Profiled with immunoSEQ multiplex PCR; TCRdb holds only in-frame clones, not every one. This sample has some 190,000 clones, with about 88% found just once. Material: peripheral blood. The source is a woman in her thirties or forties who had recovered from COVID-19.

The chain carries TRBV18 and TRBJ1-3; 9 bases fit TRBD1. After removal of 4 bases from V and 5 bases from J, the junction contained 3 bases not matched to a gene. Looked up from germline, CDR1 is KGHSH and CDR2 is LQKENI. This CDR3 has 14 residues. The DNA for the CDR3 is TGTGCCAGCTCACTGGGACAGGGTCGAAACACCATATATTTT. Translation: CASSLGQGRNTIYF.

This clone has a single count. The chain couples TRBV4-1 to TRBJ2-7, with 7 nucleotides matching TRBD1. The CDR3 contains 16 residues. V lost 5 bases and J lost 0; bases outside the gene matches: 10. CDR1 is MGHRA, CDR2 YSYEKL, per germline. Here the CDR3 reads CASSSQGELGSYEQYF. CDR3 DNA: TGCGCCAGCAGCTCTCAGGGGGAATTGGGCTCCTACGAGCAGTACTTC.

This clone has a handful of counts. V gene TRBV11-3 combines with J gene TRBJ2-7, with 7 bases identical to TRBD2. With V trimmed by 5 bases and J by 5 bases, 12 bases remained unmatched. CDR3 length: 15 residues. In germline, CDR1 is SGHNT, CDR2 YENEEA. CDR3 protein: CASSMGLSSGDEQYF. DNA for the CDR3: TGTGCCAGCAGCATGGGCCTATCTAGCGGAGACGAGCAGTACTTC.

This chain uses TRBV5-4 with TRBJ2-4; no clear D gene. The CDR3 is made up of 15 amino acids. V lost 1 base, J lost 3 bases, and 11 bases lay in between. CDR1 is SGHNT and CDR2 is YYREEE in the germline V gene (reference sequence). As DNA, the CDR3 is TGTGCCAGCAGCTTGTCCCCAGTAAGCAAAAACATTCAGTACTTC. It codes for CASSLSPVSKNIQYF.

This clone occurred once. V usage is TRBV6-5 and J usage is TRBJ1-5, with 8 bases fitting TRBD1. Germline-derived CDR1 and CDR2 are MNHEY and SVGAGI. J lost 5 bases, V lost 11 bases, and 2 bases had no gene match. CDR3 length equals 11 residues. CDR3 DNA sequence: TGTGCCCAGGGGGCGGATCAGCCCCAGCATTTT. It translates to CAQGADQPQHF.

The V call is TRBV19, the J call TRBJ1-5; no definite D call. This CDR3 contains 15 residues. V was clipped by 2 bases and J by 5 bases, with 13 bases between them. CDR1 LNHDA and CDR2 SQIVND come from the germline V gene (reference sequence). As DNA, the CDR3 is TGTGCCAGTAGTATATCACCGGTGTTGGATCAGCCCCAGCATTTT. Its translation is CASSISPVLDQPQHF.

In this sample, this clone turned up once. The chain combines TRBV27 with TRBJ2-2; tentatively, D is TRBD2 (6 bases). The CDR3 totals 16 residues. The V gene's germline CDR1 is MNHEY and CDR2 SMNVEV (reference sequence). The germline V and J ends were trimmed by 5 bases and 4 bases, with 17 bases remaining between them. In DNA form, the CDR3 reads TGTGCCAGCAGTCAGGACTATTCTATCCGCACCGGGGAGCTGTTTTTT. It translates to CASSQDYSIRTGELFF.

The rearrangement uses TRBV10-3 and TRBJ2-2; 8 bases are a match to TRBD1. Germline V gene data show CDR1 as ENHRY and CDR2 as SYGVKD. This CDR3 region has 15 residues. Losses at the gene ends were 5 bases for V and 1 base for J; bases not matched to a gene: 3. CDR3 protein: CAISPGQGNTGELFF. CDR3 in DNA: TGTGCCATCAGTCCCGGACAGGGGAACACCGGGGAGCTGTTTTTT.